This entry lists 21 T cell receptor beta chains sequenced from one sample in a study of T cell repertoires in cytomegalovirus infection. TCRdb fed the reads into MiXCR, producing one record per CDR3 protein. This sample has around 900,000 distinct CDR3 sequences, with about a third found just once. The antigens of these receptors remain unknown. This specimen consisted of cultured CD8+ T cells from PBMCs, obtained from culture after CMV antigen stimulation. These receptors all stem from a human donor in good health (CMV status not recorded). Some clones in this sample may be carry-over from other donors' samples.

This clonotype was picked up a small number of times. This chain connects TRBV19 to TRBJ2-5; D remains ambiguous. CDR1 LNHDA and CDR2 SQIVND come from the germline V gene (reference sequence). Trimming stripped 4 bases from V and 4 bases from J, with 25 bases between. CDR3 length: 18 amino acids. CDR3 sequence: CASSTTPESLRRGETQYF. In DNA form, the CDR3 reads TGTGCCAGTAGTACCACCCCAGAGTCGCTACGCAGAGGAGAGACCCAGTACTTC.

This chain joins TRBV7-6 and TRBJ2-7, with 12 positions matching TRBD2. Germline lookup yields CDR1 SGHVS and CDR2 FNYEAQ. Unmatched junction bases numbered 4, after V lost 6 bases and J lost 7 bases. The CDR3 contains 13 residues. The CDR3 region is CASSRLAGDEQYF. The DNA of the CDR3 is TGTGCCAGCAGTCGACTAGCGGGGGATGAGCAGTACTTC.

This clonotype was observed a few times. V gene TRBV27 combines with J gene TRBJ1-6; TRBD1 matches 7 bases. This CDR3 is 17 amino acids long. The germline gives CDR1 MNHEY, CDR2 SMNVEV (reference sequence). V lost 5 bases to trimming and J lost 8 bases; unmatched junction nucleotides: 15. CDR3: CASSQRTGALRDSPLHF. The CDR3 nucleotides read TGTGCCAGCAGTCAAAGGACAGGCGCCCTTAGGGATTCACCCCTCCACTTT.

This clonotype appeared many times. The V and J genes are TRBV7-2 and TRBJ1-1; 7 bases map to TRBD1. V was clipped by 5 bases and J by 3 bases; unmatched bases: 3. The CDR3 totals 13 residues. Germline values: CDR1 SGHTA, CDR2 FQGNSA. CDR3 protein: CASSETGYTEAFF. The CDR3 DNA follows: TGTGCCAGCAGCGAGACAGGGTACACTGAAGCTTTCTTT.

The rearrangement uses TRBV19 and TRBJ1-1; D remains unclear. Trimming removed 3 bases at V and 1 base at J, with 3 bases between. The CDR3 contains 12 residues. CDR1 LNHDA and CDR2 SQIVND come from the germline V gene (reference sequence). As DNA, the CDR3 is TGTGCCAGTAGTATGGCGAACACTGAAGCTTTCTTT. It translates to CASSMANTEAFF.

This clonotype was observed many times. This chain uses TRBV7-2 with TRBJ2-7; TRBD1 aligns across 7 bases. Per germline, CDR1 SGHTA and CDR2 FQGNSA. V dropped 3 bases and J dropped 1; count of bases not matched to a gene: 3. This CDR3 is built from 14 residues. Here the CDR3 DNA reads TGTGCCAGCAGCTTTCCGGGACAGTCCTACGAGCAGTACTTC. Protein: CASSFPGQSYEQYF.

This chain uses TRBV19 with TRBJ2-3; D unclear. The CDR3 runs to 14 residues. Per germline, CDR1 LNHDA and CDR2 SQIVND (reference sequence). V was cut by 7 bases and J by 5 bases, with 16 bases left in between. The CDR3 protein is CASTPTLAGDTQYF. The CDR3 DNA sequence: TGTGCCAGTACCCCAACCTTGGCCGGAGATACGCAGTATTTT.

The V call is TRBV7-9, the J call TRBJ2-2; D possibly corresponds to TRBD2 (5 bases). With 5 bases removed from V and 4 bases from J, the gap between germline ends came to 17 bases. This CDR3 is 16 amino acids long. Per the germline V gene, CDR1 is SEHNR and CDR2 is FQNEAQ (reference sequence). The DNA of the CDR3 is TGTGCCAGCAGCCTAAGGGAGAGGGTTGCCACCGGGGAGCTGTTTTTT. Its translation is CASSLRERVATGELFF.

This clonotype was seen only a few times. The gene calls are TRBV5-1 and TRBJ2-7; 10 bases align to TRBD1. This CDR3 is built from 15 residues. V dropped 2 bases and J dropped 2; count of bases not matched to a gene: 4. CDR1 is SGHRS and CDR2 is YFSETQ in the germline V gene. The CDR3: CASSFGTGDPYEQYV. In nucleotides, the CDR3 is TGCGCCAGCAGCTTCGGGACAGGGGACCCCTACGAGCAGTACGTC.

The rearrangement links TRBV5-6 to TRBJ1-6; possibly TRBD1 for D (5 bases). Per the germline V gene, CDR1 is SGHDT and CDR2 is YYEEEE. The CDR3 has 15 amino acids. Deletions cut 7 bases from V and 9 bases from J, with 20 bases between. In DNA, the CDR3 is TGTGCCAGCCGCGATAGGGGAGCCGTTTTTTCACCCCTCCACTTT. It specifies CASRDRGAVFSPLHF.

This clonotype was seen a few times. This chain links TRBV6-5 with TRBJ1-2; D is ambiguous. In germline, CDR1 is MNHEY, CDR2 SVGAGI. CDR3 length equals 15 residues. V gave up 0 bases and J gave up 6 bases, with 14 bases separating them. CDR3 bases: TGTGCCAGCAGTTACTCTATTGCTGCTTTACATGGCTACACCTTC. It codes for CASSYSIAALHGYTF.

The sample holds a few counts of this clonotype. This rearrangement joins TRBV12-3 or TRBV12-4 to TRBJ2-2; no clear D gene. The CDR3 is 15 residues long. V was cut by 3 bases and J by 7 bases, with 15 bases left in between. The CDR3 region is CASSFRPGSGGELFF. The DNA of the CDR3 is TGTGCCAGCAGTTTTCGTCCGGGTTCGGGCGGGGAGCTGTTTTTT.

A few counts support this clonotype. This chain joins TRBV6-1 and TRBJ1-1; D possibly corresponds to TRBD1 (5 bases). Germline V CDR1 and CDR2: MNHNS, SASEGT. Trimming stripped 4 bases from V and 0 bases from J, with 9 bases between. The CDR3 length is 14 residues. This CDR3 reads CASSVGAMNTEAFF. Written as DNA, the CDR3 is TGTGCCAGCAGTGTTGGGGCTATGAACACTGAAGCTTTCTTT.

The chain has TRBV4-1 and TRBJ2-1; 12 bases are a match to TRBD1. The germline V gene has CDR1 MGHRA and CDR2 YSYEKL. The CDR3 covers 18 residues. V lost 1 base and J lost 3; bases outside the gene matches: 7. The DNA for the CDR3 is TGCGCCAGCAGCCAAGCCCCGGGACAGGGGGCAGGCTACAATGAGCAGTTCTTC. Translation: CASSQAPGQGAGYNEQFF.

The chain combines TRBV28 with TRBJ2-5, with D perhaps TRBD2 (5 bases). Germline assignment: CDR1 MDHEN and CDR2 SYDVKM. This CDR3 is 15 amino acids long. V was trimmed by 3 bases and J by 1 base, leaving 12 bases between them. CDR3 DNA: TGTGCCAGCAGTTTCAGGACTGGACCCCAAGAGACCCAGTACTTC. Protein sequence: CASSFRTGPQETQYF. The full variable domain, its missing parts supplied by reference TRBV28 and TRBJ2-5, is DVKVTQSSRYLVKRTGEKVFLECVQDMDHENMFWYRQDPGLGLRLIYFSYDVKMKEKGDIPEGYSVSREKKERFSLILESASTNQTSMYLCASSFRTGPQETQYFGPGTRLLVL.

There are many counts of this clonotype. The chain recombines TRBV6-1 with TRBJ1-2; TRBD1 is a possible D gene (6 bases). Germline CDR1 MNHNS, CDR2 SASEGT. The CDR3 is 14 residues long. Deletions cut 2 bases from V and 6 bases from J, with 13 bases between. CDR3 sequence: CASSEWGRRDGYTF. The DNA for the CDR3 is TGTGCCAGCAGTGAATGGGGGCGAAGGGATGGCTACACCTTC.

V gene TRBV12-3 or TRBV12-4 combines with J gene TRBJ2-1; D may correspond to TRBD1 or TRBD2 (5 bases each). Trimming took 3 bases from V and 7 from J, leaving 10 bases between them. This CDR3 is built from 13 residues. The chain's CDR3 is CASSLRGENEQFF. The CDR3 DNA sequence: TGTGCCAGCAGTTTGAGGGGAGAAAATGAGCAGTTCTTC.

V usage is TRBV27 and J usage is TRBJ2-2, with TRBD1 matching 7 bases. The CDR3 spans 15 residues. Germline-derived CDR1 and CDR2 are MNHEY and SMNVEV (reference sequence). V was pared by 2 bases and J by 5 bases, with 5 bases of the junction left unmatched. CDR3 DNA sequence: TGTGCCAGCAGTTTAGAGACAGGGTTTACCGGGGAGCTGTTTTTT. This encodes CASSLETGFTGELFF.

The chain uses TRBV6-2 or TRBV6-3 and TRBJ2-3; TRBD2 agrees at 9 bases. The CDR3 runs 15 residues. V trimming: 6 bases; J trimming: 2 bases; junction bases outside the gene matches: 6. CDR1 is MNHEY, CDR2 SVGEGT, per germline. CDR3 bases: TGTGCCAGCAGCCCCAGCGGGGGGATCACAGATACGCAGTATTTT. This sequence encodes CASSPSGGITDTQYF.

This clonotype occurred many times. This CDR3 reads CASSYSGLAGADTQYF. In nucleotides, the CDR3 is TGTGCCAGCAGTTACTCGGGACTAGCGGGCGCAGATACGCAGTATTTT. This chain joins TRBV6-2 or TRBV6-3 and TRBJ2-3; TRBD2 aligns across 12 bases. Germline assignment: CDR1 MNHEY and CDR2 SVGEGT. The CDR3 has 16 amino acids. V trimming: 0 bases; J trimming: 4 bases; junction bases outside the gene matches: 2.

This clonotype has more than one count but fewer than ten. The chain couples TRBV6-4 to TRBJ2-1; D call uncertain. There are 18 residues in the CDR3. The V end lost 0 bases, the J end lost 0 bases, and 15 bases lay between the germline ends. Germline CDR1 is MRHNA and CDR2 is SNTAGT. The CDR3 nucleotides are TGTGCCAGCAGTGACTCGATCCAGGCCTTTAGCTCCTACAATGAGCAGTTCTTC. This gives the protein CASSDSIQAFSSYNEQFF.